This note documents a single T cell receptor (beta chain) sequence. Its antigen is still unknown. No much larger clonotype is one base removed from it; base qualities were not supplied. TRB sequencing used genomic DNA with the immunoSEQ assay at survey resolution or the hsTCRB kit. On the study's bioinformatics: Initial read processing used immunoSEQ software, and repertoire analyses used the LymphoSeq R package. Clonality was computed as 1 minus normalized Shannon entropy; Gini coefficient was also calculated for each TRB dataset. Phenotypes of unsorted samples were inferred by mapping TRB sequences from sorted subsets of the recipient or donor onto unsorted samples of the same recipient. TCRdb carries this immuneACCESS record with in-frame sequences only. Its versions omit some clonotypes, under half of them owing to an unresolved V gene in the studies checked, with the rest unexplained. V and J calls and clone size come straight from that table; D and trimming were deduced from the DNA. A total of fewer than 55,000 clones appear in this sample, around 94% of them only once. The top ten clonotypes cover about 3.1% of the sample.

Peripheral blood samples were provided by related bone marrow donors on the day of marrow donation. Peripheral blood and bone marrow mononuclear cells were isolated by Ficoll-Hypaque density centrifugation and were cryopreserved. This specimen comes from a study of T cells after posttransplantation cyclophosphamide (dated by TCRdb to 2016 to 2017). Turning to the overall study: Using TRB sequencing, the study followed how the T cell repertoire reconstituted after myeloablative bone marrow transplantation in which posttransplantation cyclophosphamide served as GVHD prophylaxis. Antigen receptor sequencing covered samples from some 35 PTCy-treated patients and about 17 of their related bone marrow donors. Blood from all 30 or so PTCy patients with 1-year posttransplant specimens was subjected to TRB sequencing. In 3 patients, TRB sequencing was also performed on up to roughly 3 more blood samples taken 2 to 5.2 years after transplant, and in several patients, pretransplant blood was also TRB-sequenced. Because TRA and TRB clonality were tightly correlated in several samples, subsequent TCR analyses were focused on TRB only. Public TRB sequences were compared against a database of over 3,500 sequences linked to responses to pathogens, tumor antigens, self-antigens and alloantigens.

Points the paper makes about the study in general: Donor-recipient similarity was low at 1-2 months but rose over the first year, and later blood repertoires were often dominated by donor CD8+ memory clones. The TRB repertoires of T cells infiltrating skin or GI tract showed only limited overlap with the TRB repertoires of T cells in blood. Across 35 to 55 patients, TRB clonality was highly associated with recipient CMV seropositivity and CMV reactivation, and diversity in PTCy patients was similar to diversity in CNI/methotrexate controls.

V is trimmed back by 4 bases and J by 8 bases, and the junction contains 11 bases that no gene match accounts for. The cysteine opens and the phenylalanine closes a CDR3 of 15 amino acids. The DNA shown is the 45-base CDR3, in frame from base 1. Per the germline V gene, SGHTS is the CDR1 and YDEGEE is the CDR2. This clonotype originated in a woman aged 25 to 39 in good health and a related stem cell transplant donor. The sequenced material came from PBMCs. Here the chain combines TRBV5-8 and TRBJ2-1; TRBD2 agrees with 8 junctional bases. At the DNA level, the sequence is TGTGCCAGCAGCCGGCGGAGCGGGGGAGGCGATGAGCAGTTCTTC. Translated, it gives CASSRRSGGGDEQFF.